Shown below are 22 T cell receptor beta chains from a single sample sequenced in a study of blood T cell repertoires in COVID-19. Clones were read by immunoSEQ multiplex PCR, and TCRdb kept only the in-frame ones, dropping some. Of roughly 57,000 clones listed, more than 60% were seen once; the top ten hold approximately 14%. The specimen sequenced was peripheral blood. These receptors were obtained from a woman in her 70s with acute or convalescent COVID-19.

This clone was observed a handful of times. This rearrangement joins TRBV2 to TRBJ1-1; D call uncertain. The CDR3 contains 13 residues. The V gene lost 4 bases and the J gene lost 3 bases, with 9 bases spanning the gap. Per the germline V gene, CDR1 is SNHLY and CDR2 is FYNNEI. CDR3: CASSVLEDTEAFF. Written as DNA, the CDR3 is TGTGCCAGCAGTGTCCTAGAAGACACTGAAGCTTTCTTT. The full variable domain, rest sourced from reference TRBV2 and TRBJ1-1, is EPEVTQTPSHQVTQMGQEVILRCVPISNHLYFYWYRQILGQKVEFLVSFYNNEISEKSEIFDDQFSVERPDGSNFTLKIRSTKLEDSAMYFCASSVLEDTEAFFGQGTRLTVV.

Concerning this clone: Its ends do not fully match the called genes, so a read error is possible. V is TRBV3-1 (or the pseudogene TRBV3-2) and J is TRBJ1-1; D is unresolved. This CDR3 region has 16 residues. The V gene's germline CDR1 is LGHDT and CDR2 YNNKEL (reference sequence). The CDR3 protein is CASSPSDLRSGTEAFF. In DNA form, the CDR3 reads TGTGCAAGCAGCCCCTCAGACCTTCGGAGTGGCACTGAAGCTTTCTTT.

V and J are TRBV9 and TRBJ1-1; the D is unclear. CDR3 length: 14 amino acids. Trimming removed 5 bases from V and 11 bases from J, with 22 bases in between. Germline V gene lookup returns CDR1 SGDLS and CDR2 YYNGEE. CDR3 DNA sequence: TGTGCCAGCAGTCCCGGGGTCCTCGGAGGTTTCGCTTTCTTT. This encodes CASSPGVLGGFAFF.

V is TRBV30 and J is TRBJ1-2; 7 positions match TRBD1. The CDR3 has 12 amino acids. The junction had 4 bases not matched to a gene; V was cut back by 8 bases and J by 1 base. In germline, CDR1 is GTSNPN, CDR2 SVGIG (reference sequence). The CDR3 loop is CAQGGFNYGYTF. The CDR3, as DNA: TGTGCCCAGGGGGGATTTAACTATGGCTACACCTTC.

This clone was seen once. This chain joins TRBV19 and TRBJ1-5; TRBD1 aligns across 8 bases. The V gene end was trimmed by 7 bases and the J gene end by 3 bases; junction bases not matched to a gene: 11. The V gene's germline CDR1 is LNHDA and CDR2 SQIVND (reference sequence). CDR3 length equals 16 residues. The CDR3 loop reads CASTQFGTGFNQPQHF. For the CDR3, the DNA is TGTGCCAGTACCCAATTTGGGACAGGTTTCAATCAGCCCCAGCATTTT.

This clone was found once. The chain carries TRBV5-1 and TRBJ1-1; D ambiguous. The CDR3 length is 14 residues. The V end was cut by 2 bases, the J end by 10 bases, with 18 bases between. The germline CDR1 and CDR2 sequences are SGHRS and YFSETQ. CDR3 DNA sequence: TGCGCCAGCAGCTTCGAAGTAGCTGGAAGCTCAGCTTTCTTT. Protein product: CASSFEVAGSSAFF.

The chain has TRBV19 and TRBJ1-4, with TRBD1 as a possible D gene (6 bases). The ends were cut back, 11 bases at V and 8 bases at J, with 18 bases in the middle. The CDR3 totals 13 residues. The germline V gene encodes CDR1 LNHDA and CDR2 SQIVND (reference sequence). CDR3 coding DNA: TGTGCCCCGAGGCGGGGGGCGGGGGAAAAACTGTTTTTT. This encodes CAPRRGAGEKLFF.

This clone was picked up one time. The chain has TRBV10-2 and TRBJ1-3; TRBD1 matches at 9 bases. J lost 0 bases, V lost 6 bases, and 9 bases had no gene match. Germline V CDR1 and CDR2: WSHSY, SAAADI. This CDR3 region has 17 residues. In nucleotides, the CDR3 is TGCGCCAGCAGGGGGACAGGGAGCACCAACTCTGGAAACACCATATATTTT. This gives the protein CASRGTGSTNSGNTIYF.

V gene TRBV11-2 combines with J gene TRBJ1-1; 7 bases line up with TRBD1. Per the germline V gene, CDR1 is SGHAT and CDR2 is FQNNGV. The trim removed 5 bases at V and 3 bases at J, leaving 12 bases unmatched. This CDR3 comprises 16 residues. CDR3 nucleotide sequence: TGTGCCAGCAGCCAGAGGGACAGAACAACCCACACTGAAGCTTTCTTT. Its translation: CASSQRDRTTHTEAFF.

This chain joins TRBV5-1 and TRBJ2-5, with TRBD2 matching 8 bases. The V and J ends lost 1 base and 5 bases, in that order; junction bases with no gene match: 7. CDR3 size: 15 residues. The germline V gene has CDR1 SGHRS and CDR2 YFSETQ. CDR3: CASSLMAGGLETQYF. The CDR3 DNA reads TGCGCCAGCAGCTTGATGGCGGGGGGATTGGAGACCCAGTACTTC.

This sequence joins TRBV19 and TRBJ2-3; D not resolved. Deletions cut 7 bases from V and 7 bases from J, with 18 bases between. The CDR3 has 14 residues. Per germline, CDR1 LNHDA and CDR2 SQIVND (reference sequence). The CDR3 loop reads CASIPSKHYNTQYF. CDR3 sequence (DNA): TGTGCCAGTATCCCTTCTAAACACTATAATACGCAGTATTTT.

In its sample, this clone was seen once. V and J are TRBV2 and TRBJ1-5; 8 bases line up with TRBD1. Trimming cost V 6 bases and J 2 bases; bases outside gene matches: 6. This CDR3 spans 15 amino acids. Germline V gives CDR1 SNHLY, CDR2 FYNNEI. The CDR3 sequence is CASSRDRGGNQPQHF. For the CDR3, the DNA is TGTGCCAGCAGCAGAGACAGGGGAGGCAATCAGCCCCAGCATTTT.

The V call is TRBV6-2 or TRBV6-3, the J call TRBJ2-3; 9 bases are shared with TRBD1. Germline lookup yields CDR1 MNHEY and CDR2 SVGEGT. V lost 0 bases and J lost 0; bases outside the gene matches: 7. This CDR3 is built from 18 residues. The CDR3 bases are TGTGCCAGCAGTTACTCCCGCCAAGGGACAGGGAGCACAGATACGCAGTATTTT. Its protein product is CASSYSRQGTGSTDTQYF.

This clone was recorded once. The chain links TRBV24-1 to TRBJ1-1; 7 positions agree with TRBD1. Germline assignment: CDR1 KGHDR and CDR2 SFDVKD. Losses at the gene ends were 7 bases for V and 0 bases for J; bases not matched to a gene: 7. This CDR3 is 15 amino acids long. DNA for the CDR3: TGTGCCACCAGGGAAGGAGGGGGCTTGAACACTGAAGCTTTCTTT. Translating it yields CATREGGGLNTEAFF.

The V and J genes are TRBV18 and TRBJ2-7; 10 nucleotides agree with TRBD1. CDR1 is KGHSH and CDR2 is LQKENI in the germline V gene. The CDR3 totals 15 residues. V lost 4 bases to trimming and J lost 4 bases; unmatched junction nucleotides: 7. The CDR3 is CASSLWTGGMYEQYF. The CDR3 DNA reads as TGTGCCAGCTCACTATGGACAGGGGGTATGTACGAGCAGTACTTC. The full variable domain, rest sourced from reference TRBV18 and TRBJ2-7, is NAGVMQNPRHLVRRRGQEARLRCSPMKGHSHVYWYRQLPEEGLKFMVYLQKENIIDESGMPKERFSAEFPKEGPSILRIQQVVRGDSAAYFCASSLWTGGMYEQYFGPGTRLTVT.

The chain joins TRBV29-1 to TRBJ2-3, with D perhaps matching TRBD2 (6 bases). Germline CDR1 and CDR2: SQVTM and ANQGSEA. The CDR3 length is 14 residues. The V end was cut by 4 bases, the J end by 2 bases, with 13 bases between. The CDR3 coding sequence is TGCAGCGTTGGGGCAGGGAGGATCACAGATACGCAGTATTTT. This codes for CSVGAGRITDTQYF.

J is TRBJ2-7 and V is TRBV5-1, with a possible D match to TRBD1 (6 bases). The CDR3 spans 14 residues. V was clipped by 4 bases and J by 2 bases, with 13 bases between them. Germline V gives CDR1 SGHRS, CDR2 YFSETQ. The CDR3 is CASSPQGQTYEQYF. The DNA of the CDR3 is TGCGCCAGCAGCCCCCAGGGACAAACCTACGAGCAGTACTTC.

The V and J genes are TRBV7-2 and TRBJ2-1, with 8 bases identical to TRBD1. The germline CDR1 and CDR2 sequences are SGHTA and FQGNSA. V lost 7 bases to trimming and J lost 3 bases; unmatched junction nucleotides: 5. The CDR3 is 14 amino acids. The CDR3 region has the DNA TGTGCCAGCAAGCCGGGACAGGTCTACAATGAGCAGTTCTTC. Its translation: CASKPGQVYNEQFF.

The rearrangement links TRBV18 to TRBJ1-2, with D possibly TRBD1 on 6 matching bases. The CDR3 loop spans 14 amino acids. The germline CDR1 and CDR2 sequences are KGHSH and LQKENI. Trimming took 3 bases from V and 2 from J, leaving 10 bases between them. The CDR3 here is CASSPRGGNYGYTF. The CDR3 coding sequence is TGTGCCAGCTCACCTCGTGGGGGCAACTATGGCTACACCTTC.

This sequence joins TRBV5-1 and TRBJ1-2; TRBD1 aligns across 10 bases. J lost 8 bases, V lost 0 bases, and 10 bases had no gene match. CDR3 length: 16 residues. Germline CDR1 reads SGHRS; CDR2 reads YFSETQ. DNA of the CDR3: TGCGCCAGCAGCTTGGAGGCATTGGACAGGGGGACCGGCTACACCTTC. Translated, it gives CASSLEALDRGTGYTF. Full variable domain (remainder filled in from reference TRBV5-1 and TRBJ1-2): KAGVTQTPRYLIKTRGQQVTLSCSPISGHRSVSWYQQTPGQGLQFLFEYFSETQRNKGNFPGRFSGRQFSNSRSEMNVSTLELGDSALYLCASSLEALDRGTGYTFGSGTRLTVV.

The V call is TRBV7-6, the J call TRBJ1-1, with unresolved D. V was clipped by 0 bases and J by 0 bases, with 20 bases between them. The CDR3 extends over 19 amino acids. Germline V CDR1 and CDR2: SGHVS, FNYEAQ. CDR3 region: CASSLARKAAELMNTEAFF. The CDR3 DNA reads TGTGCCAGCAGCTTAGCGCGGAAGGCAGCCGAACTAATGAACACTGAAGCTTTCTTT.

The genes are TRBV7-8 and TRBJ2-7; 7 bases match TRBD1. The CDR3 consists of 14 residues. The ends lost 2 bases at V and 1 base at J; junction bases unmatched: 2. The germline V gene has CDR1 SGHVS and CDR2 FQNEAQ. This CDR3 is CASSLPGQSYEQYV. The DNA of the CDR3 is TGTGCCAGCAGCTTACCGGGACAGTCCTACGAGCAGTACGTC.